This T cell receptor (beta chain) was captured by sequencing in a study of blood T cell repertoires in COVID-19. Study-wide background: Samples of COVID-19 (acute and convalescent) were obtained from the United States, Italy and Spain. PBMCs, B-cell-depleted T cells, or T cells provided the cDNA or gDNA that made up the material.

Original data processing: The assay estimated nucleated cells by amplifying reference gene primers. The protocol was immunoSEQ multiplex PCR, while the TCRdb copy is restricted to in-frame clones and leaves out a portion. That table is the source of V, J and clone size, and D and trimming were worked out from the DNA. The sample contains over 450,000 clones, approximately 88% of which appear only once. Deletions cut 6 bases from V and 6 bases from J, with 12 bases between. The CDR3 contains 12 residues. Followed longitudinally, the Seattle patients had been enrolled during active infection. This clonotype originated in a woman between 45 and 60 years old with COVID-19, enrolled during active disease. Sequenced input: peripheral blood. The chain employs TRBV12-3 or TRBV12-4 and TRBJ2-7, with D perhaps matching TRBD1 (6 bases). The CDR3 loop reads CASRGHLGEQYF. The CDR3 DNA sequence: TGTGCCAGCAGGGGACATCTCGGCGAGCAGTACTTC.